Listed below are T cell receptor beta chains from one sample, sequenced in a study of CD8 T cells in Susac syndrome. TCRdb called the immunoSEQ multiplex PCR reads again in MiXCR, with one record for every CDR3 protein. This table holds about 150,000 distinct CDR3 sequences, 85% to 95% found once. Sequencing was done on a sample of CD4+ T cells from PBMCs. The receptors stem from a human donor with multiple sclerosis. Each CDR3 is given with its conserved first and last residue. D genes are given only for firm matches. Clone size is not always given. Where it is, it says once, few, many or a class for expanded clones.

TRBV9	-	TRBJ1-1	TRBD1	CASSVAGTGVVGTEAFF	TGTGCCAGCAGCGTAGCCGGGACAGGGGTAGTGGGCACTGAAGCTTTCTTT
TRBV13	-	TRBJ2-1	-	CASSPRDLGDNEQFF	TGTGCCAGCAGCCCCCGGGACTTGGGGGACAATGAGCAGTTCTTC
TRBV29-1	-	TRBJ1-1	-	CSVWVSGFGNEAFF	TGCAGCGTTTGGGTCTCAGGTTTCGGGAATGAAGCTTTCTTT
TRBV7-8	-	TRBJ2-5	-	CASSLVEFGTGIQETQYF	TGTGCCAGCAGCTTAGTGGAGTTTGGGACGGGGATCCAAGAGACCCAGTACTTC
TRBV9	-	TRBJ1-2	-	CASSVDLWPNYGYTF	TGTGCCAGCAGCGTAGATCTCTGGCCAAACTATGGCTACACCTTC
TRBV7-2	-	TRBJ2-2	-	CASAPEVAKVANTGELFF	TGTGCCAGCGCCCCTGAGGTGGCCAAAGTCGCGAACACCGGGGAGCTGTTTTTT
TRBV20-1	-	TRBJ1-2	-	CRASAVVNYGYTF	TGCAGGGCCTCAGCTGTCGTTAACTATGGCTACACCTTC
TRBV29-1	-	TRBJ2-5	-	CSVEDPGLGKTQYF	TGCAGCGTTGAAGACCCCGGGCTGGGAAAGACCCAGTACTTC
TRBV23-1	-	TRBJ1-1	-	CASTPLVEAFF	TGCGCCAGCACCCCGTTGGTTGAAGCTTTCTTT
TRBV24-1	-	TRBJ2-7	-	CATSAGGGVSYEQYF	TGTGCCACCAGTGCGGGCGGAGGGGTTTCCTACGAGCAGTACTTC
TRBV7-7	-	TRBJ2-3	TRBD2	CASSLGTSGPTQYF	TGTGCTAGCAGCTTAGGGACTAGCGGACCTACGCAGTATTTT
TRBV30	-	TRBJ1-5	-	CAWSVAGTTYQPQHF	TGTGCCTGGAGTGTGGCGGGGACGACGTATCAGCCCCAGCATTTT
TRBV7-2	-	TRBJ1-5	-	CASSLRWNQPQHF	TGTGCCAGCAGCCTCCGGTGGAATCAGCCCCAGCATTTT
TRBV27	-	TRBJ1-2	TRBD1	CASSSRGAGGSGYTF	TGTGCCAGCAGTTCCAGGGGGGCGGGTGGTAGCGGCTACACCTTC
TRBV29-1	once	TRBJ2-2	-	CSVFVGANTGELFF	TGCAGCGTTTTTGTCGGGGCGAACACCGGGGAGCTGTTTTTT
TRBV20-1	-	TRBJ1-5	-	CSARDYNQPQHF	TGCAGTGCCCGGGACTACAATCAGCCCCAGCATTTT
TRBV5-1	-	TRBJ2-1	TRBD2	CASSLAVASGSYNEQFF	TGCGCCAGCAGCTTGGCCGTAGCTAGCGGGAGCTACAATGAGCAGTTCTTC
TRBV19	-	TRBJ1-5	-	CASRQVNQPQHF	TGTGCCAGTCGCCAGGTCAATCAGCCCCAGCATTTT
TRBV5-1	-	TRBJ2-7	-	CASREPGSYEQYF	TGCGCCAGCAGAGAACCAGGATCCTACGAGCAGTACTTC
TRBV5-4	-	TRBJ2-3	-	CASSYEGRTQYF	TGTGCCAGCAGCTATGAGGGCCGAACGCAGTATTTT
TRBV12-3/TRBV12-4	-	TRBJ2-7	-	CASSLRGPYEQYF	TGTGCCAGCAGTTTGAGGGGACCCTACGAGCAGTACTTC
TRBV7-6	-	TRBJ1-1	-	CASSLDVKGGTEAFF	TGTGCCAGCAGCTTAGACGTCAAGGGTGGAACTGAAGCTTTCTTT
TRBV30	-	TRBJ1-1	-	CAWRRQPDVAEAFF	TGTGCCTGGAGGAGACAGCCCGACGTGGCTGAAGCTTTCTTT
TRBV24-1	-	TRBJ2-1	-	CATSDRTVTGLEQFF	TGTGCCACCAGTGACCGTACCGTGACGGGGCTGGAGCAGTTCTTC
TRBV3-1	-	TRBJ2-3	-	CASSQELLADTQYF	TGTGCCAGCAGCCAAGAACTACTGGCAGATACGCAGTATTTT
TRBV4-2	-	TRBJ2-3	-	CASSQDGLQTDTQYF	TGTGCCAGCAGCCAAGACGGACTCCAAACAGATACGCAGTATTTT
TRBV24-1	-	TRBJ2-5	-	CAASSGARLETQYF	TGTGCCGCAAGCTCCGGGGCGCGATTAGAGACCCAGTACTTC
TRBV3-1	-	TRBJ2-7	-	CASSQRGYEQYF	TGTGCCAGCAGCCAGAGGGGCTACGAGCAGTACTTC
TRBV7-2	-	TRBJ2-4	TRBD2	CASSLEGLANIQYF	TGTGCCAGCAGCTTAGAGGGACTAGCAAACATTCAGTACTTC
TRBV2	-	TRBJ1-5	TRBD1	CASSRDSPTQPQHF	TGTGCCAGCAGTAGGGACAGCCCCACGCAGCCCCAGCATTTT